A single sample gave rise to the 26 T cell receptor beta chains below, sequenced in a study of beta chain features in type 1 diabetes. Reverse transcription of all isolated RNA meant that expressed TCRB transcripts were sequenced. Here immunoSEQ multiplex PCR was the method, and the copy in TCRdb shows in-frame clones only, minus some. The sample has under 250,000 clones, 14% seen once. Material for sequencing was naive CD4+ T cells from blood. The source of these receptors is a woman aged 35 to 49 in good health.

Only a few counts were recorded for this clone. This sequence joins TRBV5-4 and TRBJ2-1; D is possibly TRBD1 (5 bases). Germline lookup yields CDR1 SGHNT and CDR2 YYREEE (reference sequence). V lost 1 base and J lost 8, with 10 bases in between. The CDR3 extends over 13 amino acids. The CDR3 DNA is TGTGCCAGCAGCTTGAGTGGGGCGTATGAGCAGTTCTTC. Its translation: CASSLSGAYEQFF.

The CDR3 DNA follows: TGTGCCAGCAGCTTATACCAGGCAACTAATGAAAAACTGTTTTTT. It yields the protein CASSLYQATNEKLFF. The V and J genes are TRBV7-9 and TRBJ1-4, with D hard to call. With 2 bases removed from V and 0 bases from J, the gap between germline ends came to 7 bases. The CDR3 is made up of 15 amino acids. CDR1 and CDR2 (germline): SEHNR, FQNEAQ (reference sequence).

This chain connects TRBV4-3 to TRBJ2-3; 9 nucleotides agree with TRBD2. J lost 2 bases, V lost 4 bases, and 10 bases had no gene match. The CDR3 length is 17 residues. The V gene's germline CDR1 is LGHNA and CDR2 YSLEER. DNA of the CDR3: TGCGCCAGCAGCCTCTCCCTTAGCGGGGGTTCCACAGATACGCAGTATTTT. This sequence encodes CASSLSLSGGSTDTQYF.

This rearrangement joins TRBV21-1 to TRBJ2-7; TRBD1, the table's D call, lacks a check against the DNA. TRBV21-1 is described as a pseudogene. The CDR3 runs 14 residues. CDR3 coding DNA: TGTGCCAGCCCCGAGAGGGACACCTCCTACGAGCAGTACTTC. Residues: CASPERDTSYEQYF.

The chain is built from TRBV4-3 and TRBJ2-7; TRBD1 agrees at 7 bases. Germline CDR1 is LGHNA and CDR2 is YSLEER. The CDR3 runs to 14 residues. Losses at the gene ends were 4 bases for V and 1 base for J; bases not matched to a gene: 4. CDR3 region: CASSPRTGSYEQYF. The CDR3 DNA is TGCGCCAGCAGCCCCCGGACAGGATCCTACGAGCAGTACTTC.

This chain joins TRBV9 and TRBJ2-2, with D possibly being TRBD2 (5 bases). V was shortened by 4 bases and J by 4 bases, with 17 bases between the two germline ends. CDR3 length equals 16 residues. Per the germline V gene, CDR1 is SGDLS and CDR2 is YYNGEE. The CDR3 DNA follows: TGTGCCAGCAGCCCACGGGAACGAGGGATCACCGGGGAGCTGTTTTTT. Its translation: CASSPRERGITGELFF.

The chain employs TRBV6-5 and TRBJ1-2, with D maybe TRBD1 (6 bases). Between the trimmed V and J ends, which lost 7 bases and 5 bases, there was a span of 17 bases. The V gene's germline CDR1 is MNHEY and CDR2 SVGAGI. The CDR3 runs 14 residues. The CDR3 spells CASTRGGGGYGYTF. In DNA form, the CDR3 reads TGTGCCAGCACCCGCGGGGGGGGCGGATATGGCTACACCTTC.

This clone has more than one count but fewer than ten. The chain has TRBV7-2 and TRBJ2-7; tentative D call: TRBD2 (6 bases). The V gene's germline CDR1 is SGHTA and CDR2 FQGNSA. This CDR3 spans 12 amino acids. Trimming removed 4 bases from V and 4 bases from J, with 8 bases in between. In nucleotides, the CDR3 is TGTGCCAGCAGCTCAGGGAGGTACGAGCAGTACTTC. It is translated as CASSSGRYEQYF.

The J gene is TRBJ1-5, the V gene TRBV18, with 8 nucleotides matching TRBD1. Looked up from germline, CDR1 is KGHSH and CDR2 is LQKENI. This CDR3 region has 16 residues. The junction had 10 bases not matched to a gene; V was cut back by 3 bases and J by 6 bases. DNA of the CDR3: TGTGCCAGCTCACCCCCCCGGACAGGGAATGGTCAGCCCCAGCATTTT. Protein product: CASSPPRTGNGQPQHF.

V and J are TRBV27 and TRBJ2-5; TRBD2 agrees at 8 bases. Unmatched junction bases numbered 8, after V lost 3 bases and J lost 5 bases. The germline gives CDR1 MNHEY, CDR2 SMNVEV (reference sequence). This CDR3 is 15 amino acids long. CDR3: CASSFVRGGLETQYF. The CDR3 region has the DNA TGTGCCAGCAGTTTTGTTCGGGGGGGCCTGGAGACCCAGTACTTC.

V gene TRBV6-6 combines with J gene TRBJ1-4; D uncertain. The germline V gene has CDR1 MNHNY and CDR2 SVGAGI (reference sequence). V lost 4 bases and J lost 6, with 6 bases in between. The CDR3 has 12 residues. The CDR3: CASSSRDEKLFF. CDR3 DNA sequence: TGTGCCAGCAGTTCCCGGGATGAAAAACTGTTTTTT.

This clone was seen a handful of times. The V and J genes are TRBV15 and TRBJ1-3; D may be TRBD1 (5 bases). Germline lookup yields CDR1 LNHNV and CDR2 YYDKDF (reference sequence). The V end was cut by 5 bases, the J end by 3 bases, with 11 bases between. The CDR3 sequence is 14 residues long. CDR3 protein: CATSLGGVGNTIYF. Here the CDR3 DNA reads TGTGCCACCAGCTTAGGAGGGGTTGGAAACACCATATATTTT.

This sequence joins TRBV7-2 and TRBJ1-5; D unclear. Per the germline V gene, CDR1 is SGHTA and CDR2 is FQGNSA. V lost 6 bases to trimming and J lost 2 bases, with 5 bases between them. The CDR3 has 12 amino acids. CDR3 sequence: CASREGNQPQHF. CDR3 bases: TGTGCCAGCAGGGAGGGCAATCAGCCCCAGCATTTT.

The rearrangement links TRBV6-5 to TRBJ1-1, with TRBD1 matching 9 bases. CDR1 is MNHEY and CDR2 is SVGAGI in the germline V gene. The junction had 2 bases not matched to a gene; V was cut back by 2 bases and J by 1 base. CDR3 length equals 15 residues. The CDR3 protein is CASSYRTGANTEAFF. For the CDR3, the DNA is TGTGCCAGCAGTTACCGGACAGGGGCGAACACTGAAGCTTTCTTT.

This sequence joins TRBV25-1 and TRBJ2-5, with D perhaps matching TRBD1 (6 bases). The V end was cut by 5 bases, the J end by 7 bases, with 11 bases between. The CDR3 is 12 amino acids. Germline V gives CDR1 MGHDK, CDR2 SYGVNS. In DNA form, the CDR3 reads TGTGCCAGCAGTAGGGGGACCCCGACCCAGTACTTC. Its protein product is CASSRGTPTQYF.

The gene calls are TRBV2 and TRBJ2-7, with 9 bases aligning to TRBD1. Germline V lookup: CDR1 SNHLY, CDR2 FYNNEI. The CDR3 length is 12 residues. The junction had 8 bases not matched to a gene; V was cut back by 10 bases and J by 7 bases. CDR3 DNA: TGTGCCATCCGGGACAGGGAGCATGAGCAGTACTTC. It specifies CAIRDREHEQYF.

The chain recombines TRBV9 with TRBJ2-2, with 10 bases lining up with TRBD2. There are 17 residues in the CDR3. Germline V CDR1 and CDR2: SGDLS, YYNGEE. J lost 7 bases, V lost 4 bases, and 13 bases had no gene match. The CDR3 coding sequence is TGTGCCAGCAGCCCCAGCGGGGGGGCGAATATTGACGGGGAGCTGTTTTTT. Its translation: CASSPSGGANIDGELFF. Using reference TRBV9 and TRBJ2-2 for the parts outside the CDR3, the full variable domain is DSGVTQTPKHLITATGQRVTLRCSPRSGDLSVYWYQQSLDQGLQFLIQYYNGEERAKGNILERFSAQQFPDLHSELNLSSLELGDSALYFCASSPSGGANIDGELFFGEGSRLTVL.

The DNA of the CDR3 is TGTGCCATCAGTGACCCCCGGGGACTAGCGGGTCGGGGGGAGCAGTTCTTC. It codes for CAISDPRGLAGRGEQFF. The V gene is TRBV10-3, the J gene TRBJ2-1; TRBD2 agrees at 12 bases. CDR1 ENHRY and CDR2 SYGVKD come from the germline V gene. The junction had 13 bases not matched to a gene; V was cut back by 3 bases and J by 10 bases. This CDR3 is built from 17 residues.

Of note for this clone: This likely comes from a read error, as the CDR3 has no conserved phenylalanine or tryptophan at its end. It is unclear where the CDR3 begins or ends on the DNA, so no DNA is shown, and the CDR3 is as TCRdb lists it. CDR3 sequence reads: CASSEQGAPTFS. The gene calls are TRBV6-1 and TRBJ2-4; the D call in the table, TRBD1, was not verified against the DNA. Germline CDR1 reads MNHNS; CDR2 reads SASEGT. The CDR3 is 12 amino acids long, termini counted.

This clone was counted a few times. The chain joins TRBV7-2 to TRBJ2-7; TRBD1 matches at 7 bases. Germline V CDR1 and CDR2: SGHTA, FQGNSA. With V trimmed by 6 bases and J by 3 bases, 8 bases remained unmatched. This CDR3 is 14 amino acids long. CDR3 nucleotide sequence: TGTGCCAGCAGGCCAGGGACAGAGCTCTACGAGCAGTACTTC. Translated, it gives CASRPGTELYEQYF.

This rearrangement joins TRBV19 to TRBJ2-7; TRBD1 matches at 7 bases. V lost 5 bases to trimming and J lost 6 bases; unmatched junction nucleotides: 10. Per germline, CDR1 LNHDA and CDR2 SQIVND (reference sequence). This CDR3 comprises 14 residues. This CDR3 is CASSLQGSLREQYF. The CDR3, as DNA: TGTGCCAGTAGTTTACAGGGGTCCCTTCGCGAGCAGTACTTC.

The V call is TRBV6-5, the J call TRBJ1-2; 9 bases are a match to TRBD1. From germline, CDR1 is MNHEY and CDR2 SVGAGI. V trimming: 5 bases; J trimming: 7 bases; junction bases outside the gene matches: 8. The CDR3 has 14 residues. The CDR3 sequence is CASSTGTGKIGYTF. The CDR3 nucleotides read TGTGCCAGCAGTACGGGGACAGGGAAGATTGGCTACACCTTC.

This clone was seen more than once but under ten times. The V and J genes are TRBV19 and TRBJ1-6; maybe TRBD1 (6 bases). Germline-derived CDR1 and CDR2 are LNHDA and SQIVND (reference sequence). V dropped 3 bases and J dropped 6 bases, with 12 bases sitting between them. This CDR3 spans 15 amino acids. CDR3 nucleotide sequence: TGTGCCAGTAGTATGACAGGTCGACCTAATTCACCCCTCCACTTT. It translates to CASSMTGRPNSPLHF.

This clone was recorded a few times. The chain links TRBV11-2 to TRBJ2-7; TRBD2 aligns across 10 bases. Germline lookup yields CDR1 SGHAT and CDR2 FQNNGV. V lost 5 bases to trimming and J lost 1 base; unmatched junction nucleotides: 5. This CDR3 is built from 15 residues. The CDR3 coding sequence is TGTGCCAGCAGCCGCCTGACTAGCGGGTCCTACGAGCAGTACTTC. Translating gives CASSRLTSGSYEQYF.

This clone turned up a few times. The CDR3 coding sequence is TGTGCCAGCAGGAGCGGGTTTCAGCCCCAGCATTTT. Its translation: CASRSGFQPQHF. The J gene is TRBJ1-5, the V gene TRBV2; D gene ambiguous. The V gene lost 6 bases and the J gene lost 6 bases, with 9 bases spanning the gap. The CDR3 extends over 12 amino acids. Germline CDR1 is SNHLY and CDR2 is FYNNEI.

This clone has a handful of counts. The chain uses TRBV5-7 and TRBJ2-4; maybe TRBD2 (5 bases). TRBV5-7 is annotated as an ORF whose role is uncertain. The V end lost 1 base, the J end lost 6 bases, and 17 bases lay between the germline ends. The CDR3 loop spans 16 amino acids. CDR3 sequence reads: CASSLREGPGGNIQYF. For the CDR3, the DNA is TGTGCCAGCAGCTTGCGGGAAGGACCGGGCGGAAACATTCAGTACTTC.